Shown below are 18 T cell receptor beta chains from a single sample sequenced in a study of OX40 agonist ivuxolimab in advanced cancers. Sequencing used immunoSEQ multiplex PCR; TCRdb keeps in-frame clones, though not all of them. The sample shows approximately 68,000 clones, around 93% of them seen only once. The sequencing here drew on CD4+ or CD8+ T cells sorted from blood, taken in a trial of the OX40 agonist ivuxolimab. These TCRs come from an adult with an advanced solid tumor such as melanoma, head and neck, liver or kidney cancer.

The gene calls are TRBV5-5 and TRBJ2-7; 14 nucleotides match TRBD2. Per the germline V gene, CDR1 is SGHKS and CDR2 is YYEKEE (reference sequence). The CDR3 runs to 19 residues. With V trimmed by 4 bases and J by 3 bases, 15 bases remained unmatched. The CDR3 DNA sequence: TGTGCCAGCAGCCCCGCCTCCGGGACTAGCGGGAGACTACTCTACGAGCAGTACTTC. This codes for CASSPASGTSGRLLYEQYF.

The chain recombines TRBV5-1 with TRBJ2-2; D uncertain. The germline V gene has CDR1 SGHRS and CDR2 YFSETQ. V lost 1 base and J lost 5, with 6 bases in between. CDR3 length: 13 amino acids. This CDR3 reads CASSLRVTGELFF. DNA for the CDR3: TGCGCCAGCAGCTTGAGGGTAACCGGGGAGCTGTTTTTT.

The chain is built from TRBV7-9 and TRBJ2-7; either TRBD1 or TRBD2 may supply D (5 bases each). The CDR3 contains 17 residues. Per germline, CDR1 SEHNR and CDR2 FQNEAQ (reference sequence). V gave up 1 base and J gave up 2 bases, with 18 bases separating them. The CDR3 spells CASSLGGLLGVPYEQYF. The CDR3 region has the DNA TGTGCCAGCAGCTTAGGGGGCCTCCTGGGGGTCCCCTACGAGCAGTACTTC.

The genes are TRBV5-6 and TRBJ2-1; 10 nucleotides match TRBD2. With V trimmed by 0 bases and J by 4 bases, 1 base remained unmatched. The CDR3 loop spans 15 amino acids. Per the germline V gene, CDR1 is SGHDT and CDR2 is YYEEEE. CDR3 coding DNA: TGTGCCAGCAGCTTGGGAGCGGGAGGGTACAATGAGCAGTTCTTC. Amino acid sequence: CASSLGAGGYNEQFF.

The CDR3 nucleotides read TGTGCCAGCAGCTTCTATCAGGGGGTCACTGAAGCTTTCTTT. Its protein is CASSFYQGVTEAFF. This chain joins TRBV7-9 and TRBJ1-1; TRBD1 matches at 7 bases. This CDR3 region has 14 residues. Trimming at V came to 3 bases and at J to 4 bases, leaving 5 bases not matched to a gene. From germline, CDR1 is SEHNR and CDR2 FQNEAQ (reference sequence).

The chain is built from TRBV5-1 and TRBJ1-1, with TRBD1 identical over 12 bases. Per germline, CDR1 SGHRS and CDR2 YFSETQ. The CDR3 length is 16 residues. The J segment lost 4 bases and the V segment lost 4 bases, leaving 8 bases of the junction unmatched. CDR3 protein: CASSPGTGGSGTEAFF. The CDR3 DNA reads TGCGCCAGCAGCCCCGGGACAGGGGGCTCCGGCACTGAAGCTTTCTTT.

The rearrangement links TRBV5-6 to TRBJ2-2; tentatively, D is TRBD1 (6 bases). V was trimmed by 5 bases and J by 2 bases, leaving 10 bases between them. CDR3 length: 14 residues. Germline CDR1 and CDR2: SGHDT and YYEEEE. CDR3: CASRYRVNTGELFF. The CDR3 DNA reads TGTGCCAGCAGATACAGGGTAAACACCGGGGAGCTGTTTTTT.

The chain is built from TRBV19 and TRBJ2-7, with D maybe TRBD1 (6 bases). The V gene's germline CDR1 is LNHDA and CDR2 SQIVND (reference sequence). V was clipped by 0 bases and J by 7 bases, with 13 bases between them. The CDR3 has 14 residues. For the CDR3, the DNA is TGTGCCAGTAGTATAGAGCACAGGGTTTGGGAGCAGTACTTC. Translated, it gives CASSIEHRVWEQYF. Supplemented by reference TRBV19 and TRBJ2-7, the full variable domain reads DGGITQSPKYLFRKEGQNVTLSCEQNLNHDAMYWYRQDPGQGLRLIYYSQIVNDFQKGDIAEGYSVSREKKESFPLTVTSAQKNPTAFYLCASSIEHRVWEQYFGPGTRLTVT.

This chain links TRBV9 with TRBJ2-1, with TRBD2 matching over 7 bases. This CDR3 contains 15 residues. The germline CDR1 and CDR2 sequences are SGDLS and YYNGEE. V gave up 2 bases and J gave up 8 bases; unmatched junction bases: 10. DNA for the CDR3: TGTGCCAGCAGCGTGGGGGGGACGCTGTCGGATGAGCAGTTCTTC. It translates to CASSVGGTLSDEQFF.

This clone came up once. The rearrangement joins TRBV19 to TRBJ2-5; 9 nucleotides line up with TRBD2. Trimming cost V 2 bases and J 1 base; bases outside gene matches: 20. The CDR3 is made up of 21 amino acids. Germline CDR1 reads LNHDA; CDR2 reads SQIVND (reference sequence). This CDR3 reads CASSIRALAGSSNPSQETQYF. The CDR3, as DNA: TGTGCCAGTAGTATAAGGGCCCTAGCGGGAAGTTCAAACCCGAGCCAAGAGACCCAGTACTTC. Full variable domain (remainder filled in from reference TRBV19 and TRBJ2-5): DGGITQSPKYLFRKEGQNVTLSCEQNLNHDAMYWYRQDPGQGLRLIYYSQIVNDFQKGDIAEGYSVSREKKESFPLTVTSAQKNPTAFYLCASSIRALAGSSNPSQETQYFGPGTRLLVL.

J is TRBJ2-7 and V is TRBV7-3; unclear D gene. From germline, CDR1 is SGHTA and CDR2 FQGTGA. This CDR3 is 13 amino acids long. Between the trimmed V and J ends, which lost 5 bases and 0 bases, there was a span of 8 bases. CDR3 region: CASSPQPSYEQYF. The CDR3 nucleotides are TGTGCCAGCAGCCCCCAACCCTCCTACGAGCAGTACTTC.

The chain links TRBV6-1 to TRBJ1-1; D not certain. Germline CDR1 and CDR2: MNHNS and SASEGT. CDR3 length: 13 residues. With 2 bases removed from V and 5 bases from J, the gap between germline ends came to 9 bases. CDR3 DNA sequence: TGTGCCAGCAGTGAACAGACGGGTACTGAAGCTTTCTTT. It codes for CASSEQTGTEAFF.

The rearrangement uses TRBV7-3 and TRBJ2-5; the D gene is possibly TRBD2 (5 bases). The CDR3 length is 13 residues. V gave up 5 bases and J gave up 3 bases, with 10 bases separating them. Germline CDR1 reads SGHTA; CDR2 reads FQGTGA. The CDR3: CASSQRAEETQYF. Here the CDR3 DNA reads TGTGCCAGCAGCCAAAGAGCGGAAGAGACCCAGTACTTC.

The chain links TRBV27 to TRBJ1-4, with D possibly being TRBD1 (6 bases). This CDR3 has 18 residues. Trimming pared 2 bases from V and 3 bases from J, leaving 19 bases between. Germline CDR1 is MNHEY and CDR2 is SMNVEV (reference sequence). The CDR3 sequence: CASSLIKAGVGANEKLFF. The CDR3 nucleotides read TGTGCCAGCAGTTTAATAAAGGCAGGGGTTGGTGCTAATGAAAAACTGTTTTTT.

The chain links TRBV6-5 to TRBJ2-1, with 9 bases aligning to TRBD2. The V gene end was trimmed by 7 bases and the J gene end by 5 bases; junction bases not matched to a gene: 3. There are 13 residues in the CDR3. Looked up from germline, CDR1 is MNHEY and CDR2 is SVGAGI. Here the CDR3 DNA reads TGTGCCAGCAAGCTAGCGGGGAACAATGAGCAGTTCTTC. It translates to CASKLAGNNEQFF.

The chain is built from TRBV7-3 and TRBJ2-2; possibly TRBD1 for D (6 bases). V was trimmed by 5 bases and J by 4 bases, leaving 14 bases between them. Looked up from germline, CDR1 is SGHTA and CDR2 is FQGTGA. This CDR3 has 15 residues. Written as DNA, the CDR3 is TGTGCCAGCAGCCCTCAGGGGAAGCTCACCGGGGAGCTGTTTTTT. Residues: CASSPQGKLTGELFF.

The chain recombines TRBV27 with TRBJ1-1, with 10 bases that match TRBD1. Trimming at V came to 2 bases and at J to 1 base, leaving 10 bases not matched to a gene. CDR3 length equals 18 residues. Germline loops: CDR1 MNHEY, CDR2 SMNVEV (reference sequence). Here the CDR3 DNA reads TGTGCCAGCAGTTTACCTCCGCGGACAGGGGGGAAGAACACTGAAGCTTTCTTT. Translated: CASSLPPRTGGKNTEAFF.

The V and J genes are TRBV6-5 and TRBJ1-3; D is perhaps TRBD1 (5 bases). The germline V gene encodes CDR1 MNHEY and CDR2 SVGAGI. V dropped 0 bases and J dropped 5 bases, with 8 bases sitting between them. The length of the CDR3 is 14 residues. The CDR3 DNA sequence: TGTGCCAGCAGTTACTCGGCAGGGAGAAACACCATATATTTT. It codes for CASSYSAGRNTIYF.